The 9 T cell receptor beta chains in this list originate from one sample, sequenced in a study of Ad26.COV2.S vaccination and SARS-CoV-2 variants. Regarding treatment: some 20 received Ad26.COV2.S at low or high dose, single or two shots; about 5 received placebo; per-sample allocation not given. Vaccine and placebo recipients were sampled on day 63 after the first injection. The method was immunoSEQ multiplex PCR; TCRdb's version includes in-frame clones alone and lacks a portion of them. This table has about 410,000 clones, about 90% appearing once. The starting material was peripheral blood, obtained in a trial of Ad26.COV2.S vaccine versus placebo. The receptors shown here come from a person between 18 and 65 years old who received the Ad26.COV2.S COVID-19 vaccine or a placebo.

The rearrangement links TRBV6-6 to TRBJ1-5, with TRBD1 as a possible D gene (5 bases). Germline values: CDR1 MNHNY, CDR2 SVGAGI (reference sequence). V was cut by 6 bases and J by 8 bases, with 17 bases left in between. The CDR3 runs 14 residues. The CDR3: CASRPTRAPEPQHF. The CDR3 nucleotides are TGTGCCAGCAGGCCCACCAGGGCCCCAGAGCCCCAGCATTTT.

Note on this clone: One junction end does not reproduce the germline sequence, and a read error may be involved. The chain has TRBV2 and TRBJ2-5; 10 bases agree with TRBD2. Germline V CDR1 and CDR2: SNHLY, FYNNEI. This CDR3 is built from 13 residues. The CDR3 bases are TGTGCCAGCAGTCGGATTGTAGCGGGGGGACCCCACTTC. Translated: CASSRIVAGGPHF. Drawing the rest from reference TRBV2 and TRBJ2-5, the complete variable domain is EPEVTQTPSHQVTQMGQEVILRCVPISNHLYFYWYRQILGQKVEFLVSFYNNEISEKSEIFDDQFSVERPDGSNFTLKIRSTKLEDSAMYFCASSRIVAGGPHFGPGTRLLVL.

The chain couples TRBV5-1 to TRBJ2-7; D tentatively fits TRBD1 or TRBD2 (6 bases each). CDR1 and CDR2 (germline): SGHRS, YFSETQ. There are 15 residues in the CDR3. Deletions cut 4 bases from V and 3 bases from J, with 17 bases between. The CDR3 is CASSPEGVSGYEQYF. The CDR3 region has the DNA TGCGCCAGCAGCCCGGAGGGGGTCTCAGGCTACGAGCAGTACTTC.

The chain uses TRBV4-3 and TRBJ1-4; D is perhaps TRBD1 (6 bases). Germline V lookup: CDR1 LGHNA, CDR2 YSLEER. This CDR3 region has 16 residues. Trimming removed 3 bases from V and 8 bases from J, with 19 bases in between. The CDR3 DNA is TGCGCCAGCAGCCACGATACAGGGCCGAGTTGGGAAAAACTGTTTTTT. It encodes CASSHDTGPSWEKLFF.

Here the CDR3 reads CASSYRGFYGYTF. The DNA for the CDR3 is TGTGCCAGCAGTTACAGGGGATTCTATGGCTACACCTTC. The V call is TRBV6-5, the J call TRBJ1-2; TRBD1 might be the D (5 bases). V was shortened by 2 bases and J by 4 bases, with 8 bases between the two germline ends. The CDR3 extends over 13 amino acids. The germline V gene encodes CDR1 MNHEY and CDR2 SVGAGI.

The chain uses TRBV19 and TRBJ1-2; a possible D gene is TRBD1 (5 bases). Germline assignment: CDR1 LNHDA and CDR2 SQIVND (reference sequence). The CDR3 is 13 amino acids. The V and J ends lost 4 bases and 4 bases respectively, with 10 bases between them. The CDR3: CASSNGASYGYTF. In DNA form, the CDR3 reads TGTGCCAGTAGTAATGGGGCCAGCTATGGCTACACCTTC.

J is TRBJ2-3 and V is TRBV29-1; no clear D. Per germline, CDR1 SQVTM and CDR2 ANQGSEA. This CDR3 is 12 amino acids long. V lost 1 base, J lost 3 bases, and 5 bases lay in between. CDR3 nucleotides: TGCAGCGTTGAAGGACTTACAGATACGCAGTATTTT. This translates into CSVEGLTDTQYF.

This rearrangement joins TRBV3-1 (or the pseudogene TRBV3-2) to TRBJ1-2, with 8 bases fitting TRBD1. With 3 bases clipped from V and 1 base from J, the junction kept 13 bases outside the gene matches. This CDR3 is built from 18 residues. CDR1 LGHDT and CDR2 YNNKEL come from the germline V gene (reference sequence). The CDR3 DNA follows: TGTGCCAGCAGCCACAATCAGGACAGGGCCAAAGTTAACTATGGCTACACCTTC. This codes for CASSHNQDRAKVNYGYTF.

The chain employs TRBV6-6 and TRBJ2-7; TRBD1 matches 9 bases. The J segment lost 1 base and the V segment lost 6 bases, leaving 4 bases of the junction unmatched. The CDR3 spans 14 residues. Germline V lookup: CDR1 MNHNY, CDR2 SVGAGI (reference sequence). The CDR3 loop is CASRAGQGSYEQYF. The CDR3 coding sequence is TGTGCCAGCAGGGCCGGACAGGGGTCCTACGAGCAGTACTTC.